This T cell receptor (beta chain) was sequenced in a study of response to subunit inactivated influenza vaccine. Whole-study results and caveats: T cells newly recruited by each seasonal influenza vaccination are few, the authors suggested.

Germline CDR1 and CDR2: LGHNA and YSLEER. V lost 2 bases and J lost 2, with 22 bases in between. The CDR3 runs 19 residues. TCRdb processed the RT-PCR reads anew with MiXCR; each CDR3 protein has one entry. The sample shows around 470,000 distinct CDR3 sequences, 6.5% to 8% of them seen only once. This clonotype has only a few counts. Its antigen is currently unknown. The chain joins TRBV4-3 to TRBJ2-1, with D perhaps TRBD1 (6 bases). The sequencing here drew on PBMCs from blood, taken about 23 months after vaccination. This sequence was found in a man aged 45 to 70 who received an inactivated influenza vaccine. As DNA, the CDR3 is TGCGCCAGCAGCCAATATTACACATTACCGGGACAAACCTACAATGAGCAGTTCTTC. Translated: CASSQYYTLPGQTYNEQFF.